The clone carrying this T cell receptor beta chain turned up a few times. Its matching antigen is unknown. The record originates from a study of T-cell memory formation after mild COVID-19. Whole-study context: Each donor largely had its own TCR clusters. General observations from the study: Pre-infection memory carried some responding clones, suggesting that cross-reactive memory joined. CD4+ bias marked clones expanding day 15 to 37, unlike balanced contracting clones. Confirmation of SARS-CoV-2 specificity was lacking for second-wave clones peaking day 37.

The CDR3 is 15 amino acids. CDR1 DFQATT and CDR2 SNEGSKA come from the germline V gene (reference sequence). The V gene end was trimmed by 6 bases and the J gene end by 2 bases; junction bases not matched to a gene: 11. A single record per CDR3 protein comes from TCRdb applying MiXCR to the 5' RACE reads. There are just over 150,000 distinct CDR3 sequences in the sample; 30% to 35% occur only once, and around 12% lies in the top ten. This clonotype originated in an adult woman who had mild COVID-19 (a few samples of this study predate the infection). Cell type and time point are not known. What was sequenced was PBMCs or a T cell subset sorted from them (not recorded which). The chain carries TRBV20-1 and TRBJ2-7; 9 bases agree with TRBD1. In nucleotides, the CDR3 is TGCAGTGCCGCACCGGGACAGGGACGTACCTACGAGCAGTACTTC. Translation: CSAAPGQGRTYEQYF.